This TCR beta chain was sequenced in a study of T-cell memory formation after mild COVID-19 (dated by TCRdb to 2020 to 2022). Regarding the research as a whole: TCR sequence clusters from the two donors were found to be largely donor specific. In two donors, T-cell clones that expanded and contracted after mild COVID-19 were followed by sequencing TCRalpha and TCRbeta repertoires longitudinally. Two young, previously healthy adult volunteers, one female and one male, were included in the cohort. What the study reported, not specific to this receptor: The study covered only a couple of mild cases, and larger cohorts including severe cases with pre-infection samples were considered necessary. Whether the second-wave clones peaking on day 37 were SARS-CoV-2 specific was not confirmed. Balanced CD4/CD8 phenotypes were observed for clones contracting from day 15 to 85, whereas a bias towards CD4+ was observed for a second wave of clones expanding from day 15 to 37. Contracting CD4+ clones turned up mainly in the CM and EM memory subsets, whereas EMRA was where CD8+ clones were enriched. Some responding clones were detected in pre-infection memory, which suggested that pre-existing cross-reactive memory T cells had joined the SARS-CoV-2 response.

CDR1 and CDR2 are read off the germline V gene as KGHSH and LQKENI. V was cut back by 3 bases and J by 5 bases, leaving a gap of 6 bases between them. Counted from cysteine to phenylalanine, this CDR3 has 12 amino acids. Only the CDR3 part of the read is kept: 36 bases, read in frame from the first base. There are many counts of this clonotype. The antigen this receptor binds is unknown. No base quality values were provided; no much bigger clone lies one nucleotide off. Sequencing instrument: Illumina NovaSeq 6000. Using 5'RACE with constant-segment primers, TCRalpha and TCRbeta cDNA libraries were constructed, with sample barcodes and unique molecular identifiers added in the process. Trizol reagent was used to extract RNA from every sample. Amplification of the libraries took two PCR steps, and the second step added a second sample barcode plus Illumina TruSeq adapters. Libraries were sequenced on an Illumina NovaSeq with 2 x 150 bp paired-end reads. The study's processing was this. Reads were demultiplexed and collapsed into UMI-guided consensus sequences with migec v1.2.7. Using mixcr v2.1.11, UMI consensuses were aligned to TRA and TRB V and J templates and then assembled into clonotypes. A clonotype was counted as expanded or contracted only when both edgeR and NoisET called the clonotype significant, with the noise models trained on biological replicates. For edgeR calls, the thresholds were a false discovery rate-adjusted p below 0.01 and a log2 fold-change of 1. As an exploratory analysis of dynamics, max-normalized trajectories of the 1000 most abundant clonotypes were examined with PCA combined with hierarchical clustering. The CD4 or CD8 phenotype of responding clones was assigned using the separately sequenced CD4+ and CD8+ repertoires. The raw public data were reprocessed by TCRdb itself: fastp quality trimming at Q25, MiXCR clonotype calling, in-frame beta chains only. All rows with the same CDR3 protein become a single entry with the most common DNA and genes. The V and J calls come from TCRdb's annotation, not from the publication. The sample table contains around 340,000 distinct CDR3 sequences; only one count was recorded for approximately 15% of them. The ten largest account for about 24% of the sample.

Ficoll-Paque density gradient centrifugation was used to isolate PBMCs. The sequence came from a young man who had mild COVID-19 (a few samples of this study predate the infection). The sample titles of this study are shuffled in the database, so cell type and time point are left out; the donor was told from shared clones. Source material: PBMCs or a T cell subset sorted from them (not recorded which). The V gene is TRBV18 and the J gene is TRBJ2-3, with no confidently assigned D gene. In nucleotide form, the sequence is TGTGCCAGCTCACCTCTACTAGATACGCAGTATTTT. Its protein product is CASSPLLDTQYF.